Here is one T cell receptor beta chain with its context. Its specificity is unknown. Trimming shortened V by 3 bases and J by 3 bases, and 23 bases separated the two germline ends. The CDR3 has 18 residues. Germline V gene data show CDR1 as SGHTA and CDR2 as FQGNSA. Amplification yielded TCR beta CDR3 regions, with RNA transcripts as the source. In the first-round RT-PCR of the TCR CDR3, the HTBI primer set was used. One entry per CDR3 protein results from TCRdb running MiXCR on the multiplex PCR reads. The sample gives 45,000 to 75,000 distinct CDR3 sequences, approximately 50% of which show up once; around 12% is in the top ten. This specimen belongs to a study of T cells in Graves' hyperthyroidism and ophthalmopathy. Across the whole study: Before treatment of any kind, peripheral blood was taken at initial diagnosis.

Findings and limits, study-wide: Most thyroid clonotypes that were expanded above 0.001 also turned up in blood.

The TCR was taken from a woman in her 30s with Graves' ophthalmopathy. The J gene is TRBJ1-1, the V gene TRBV7-2; tentatively, D is TRBD1 (5 bases). Sequenced: blood. CDR3 nucleotides: TGTGCCAGCAGCTTGCCATGGGGCGGGAGGGCTACGGACACTGAAGCTTTCTTT. Translating gives CASSLPWGGRATDTEAFF. Looking up the rest from reference TRBV7-2 and TRBJ1-1 gives the full variable domain: GAGVSQSPSNKVTEKGKDVELRCDPISGHTALYWYRQSLGQGLEFLIYFQGNSAPDKSGLPSDRFSAERTGGSVSTLTIQRTQQEDSAVYLCASSLPWGGRATDTEAFFGQGTRLTVV.